Listed here are 30 T cell receptor beta chains from one sample, sequenced in a study of OX40 agonist ivuxolimab in advanced cancers. Clones were sequenced by immunoSEQ multiplex PCR, and TCRdb holds only the in-frame ones, with some missing. The table has more than 100,000 clones, 90% seen once; the top ten hold 1.1%. The specimen comprised CD4+ or CD8+ T cells sorted from blood, sampled in a trial of the OX40 agonist ivuxolimab. The receptors here all came from an adult with an advanced solid tumor such as melanoma, head and neck, liver or kidney cancer.

In this sample, this clone turned up a few times. The V gene is TRBV5-8, the J gene TRBJ2-1, with unresolved D. The CDR3 totals 15 residues. CDR1 and CDR2 (germline): SGHTS, YDEGEE. Trimming cost V 4 bases and J 0 bases, with 11 bases left between them. DNA of the CDR3: TGTGCCAGCAGCAAGGACGGATACTCCTACAATGAGCAGTTCTTC. This encodes CASSKDGYSYNEQFF.

The genes are TRBV7-3 and TRBJ1-1, with D possibly being TRBD1 (6 bases). The CDR3 extends over 18 amino acids. V lost 5 bases and J lost 1, with 23 bases in between. The V gene's germline CDR1 is SGHTA and CDR2 FQGTGA. CDR3 sequence (DNA): TGTGCCAGCAGCCCTAGGTCGGGGGCCAGTCGAGAGAACACTGAAGCTTTCTTT. It is translated as CASSPRSGASRENTEAFF.

The chain employs TRBV28 and TRBJ2-7; D is tentatively TRBD1 or TRBD2 (6 bases each). The CDR3 covers 14 residues. Germline V lookup: CDR1 MDHEN, CDR2 SYDVKM. The V and J ends lost 5 bases and 0 bases respectively, with 11 bases between them. The CDR3 sequence is CASSGGGNSYEQYF. CDR3 sequence (DNA): TGTGCCAGCAGTGGGGGCGGGAACTCCTACGAGCAGTACTTC.

As to this clone: Other DNA sequences from this sample encode an identical CDR3 as well. J is TRBJ2-7 and V is TRBV28; D is ambiguous. Per germline, CDR1 MDHEN and CDR2 SYDVKM. The CDR3 has 11 amino acids. Trimming cost V 2 bases and J 4 bases, with 3 bases left between them. The CDR3 here is CASSLRYEQYF. CDR3 DNA sequence: TGTGCCAGCAGTTTAAGGTACGAGCAGTACTTC.

With regard to this clone: The sample holds other DNA sequences that translate to the same CDR3. The V call is TRBV7-9, the J call TRBJ2-3; no reliable D call. This CDR3 region has 13 residues. The germline V gene has CDR1 SEHNR and CDR2 FQNEAQ (reference sequence). The V end lost 0 bases, the J end lost 4 bases, and 5 bases lay between the germline ends. The CDR3 DNA sequence: TGTGCCAGCAGCTTAGCGGGGTCAGATACGCAGTATTTT. Protein: CASSLAGSDTQYF.

V is TRBV19 and J is TRBJ1-1; TRBD1 agrees at 7 bases. V gave up 3 bases and J gave up 5 bases; unmatched junction bases: 6. The CDR3 has 14 amino acids. CDR1 and CDR2 from the germline V gene are LNHDA and SQIVND (reference sequence). The CDR3 bases are TGTGCCAGTAGTATGCGACAGGGTGGAACTGAAGCTTTCTTT. This sequence encodes CASSMRQGGTEAFF.

This clone was counted between two and nine times. J is TRBJ2-7 and V is TRBV28, with a tentative D call TRBD2 (7 bases). V was trimmed by 3 bases and J by 6 bases, leaving 15 bases between them. Germline V gives CDR1 MDHEN, CDR2 SYDVKM. The CDR3 spans 14 residues. The CDR3 is CASSLGGAGREQYF. CDR3 DNA: TGTGCCAGCAGTTTGGGGGGGGCAGGGCGCGAGCAGTACTTC. The full variable domain, with the rest looked up from reference TRBV28 and TRBJ2-7, is DVKVTQSSRYLVKRTGEKVFLECVQDMDHENMFWYRQDPGLGLRLIYFSYDVKMKEKGDIPEGYSVSREKKERFSLILESASTNQTSMYLCASSLGGAGREQYFGPGTRLTVT.

The V and J genes are TRBV7-2 and TRBJ2-3; 7 bases match TRBD2. Per the germline V gene, CDR1 is SGHTA and CDR2 is FQGNSA. The CDR3 runs 16 residues. The ends lost 4 bases at V and 6 bases at J; junction bases unmatched: 13. In nucleotides, the CDR3 is TGTGCCAGCAGCTCGGGGATGGGAGGGAGTACGGATACGCAGTATTTT. Translated, it gives CASSSGMGGSTDTQYF.

This clone appeared a few times. This chain uses TRBV2 with TRBJ1-3; D remains ambiguous. Trimming stripped 6 bases from V and 0 bases from J, with 12 bases between. Germline V lookup: CDR1 SNHLY, CDR2 FYNNEI. This CDR3 region has 15 residues. The DNA for the CDR3 is TGTGCCAGCAGGCGAGAGGCCACCTCTGGAAACACCATATATTTT. Translation: CASRREATSGNTIYF.

This chain connects TRBV27 to TRBJ2-7; D may be TRBD2 (6 bases). This CDR3 comprises 12 residues. Trimming removed 10 bases at V and 6 bases at J, with 16 bases between. Germline V gene sequence: CDR1 MNHEY, CDR2 SMNVEV (reference sequence). DNA of the CDR3: TGTGCCACCGCTCAGATCGGGGGCGAGCAGTACTTC. This translates into CATAQIGGEQYF.

This clone turned up a few times. CDR3 in amino acids: CASSLSQSSGNTIYF. The CDR3 DNA follows: TGTGCCAGCTCACTCTCACAGTCCTCTGGAAACACCATATATTTT. V is TRBV18 and J is TRBJ1-3; no clear D. V gave up 4 bases and J gave up 0 bases, with 10 bases separating them. Germline V gives CDR1 KGHSH, CDR2 LQKENI. The CDR3 is made up of 15 amino acids.

This chain links TRBV6-5 with TRBJ2-3; D unresolved. CDR1 and CDR2 (germline): MNHEY, SVGAGI. This CDR3 contains 11 residues. V was clipped by 5 bases and J by 5 bases, with 5 bases between them. The CDR3 sequence is CASSKRDTQYF. CDR3 coding DNA: TGTGCCAGCAGTAAGAGAGATACGCAGTATTTT.

J is TRBJ1-1 and V is TRBV7-3, with D perhaps TRBD1 (6 bases). Germline assignment: CDR1 SGHTA and CDR2 FQGTGA. V lost 2 bases and J 5 bases, leaving 21 bases between the germline ends. This CDR3 contains 17 residues. CDR3 coding DNA: TGTGCCAGCAGCTTAGCCGGCGGCCTACGGGGGCTTACTGAAGCTTTCTTT. This translates into CASSLAGGLRGLTEAFF.

This rearrangement joins TRBV6-4 to TRBJ1-2; D gene uncertain. V shed 6 bases and J shed 0 bases, with 14 bases lying between them. The CDR3 sequence is 15 residues long. Germline V CDR1 and CDR2: MRHNA, SNTAGT. DNA of the CDR3: TGTGCCAGCAGGGAGTTTTCGGGATCTAACTATGGCTACACCTTC. This encodes CASREFSGSNYGYTF.

The chain couples TRBV6-6 to TRBJ1-1, with a tentative D call TRBD1 (5 bases). This CDR3 is 14 amino acids long. Germline V gives CDR1 MNHNY, CDR2 SVGAGI (reference sequence). The ends were cut back, 5 bases at V and 4 bases at J, with 14 bases in the middle. CDR3 protein: CASSRDRGPTEAFF. Written as DNA, the CDR3 is TGTGCCAGCAGTAGAGACCGGGGCCCCACTGAAGCTTTCTTT.

The gene calls are TRBV5-3 and TRBJ2-4, with D possibly matching TRBD1 (5 bases). TRBV5-3 is reported as an ORF; its role is uncertain. The V end was cut by 3 bases, the J end by 2 bases, with 12 bases between. CDR3 length equals 15 residues. This chain's CDR3 is CARSWGSTSKNIQYF. CDR3 DNA: TGTGCCAGAAGCTGGGGCAGCACATCCAAAAACATTCAGTACTTC.

This clone was detected only a few times. The V and J genes are TRBV7-3 and TRBJ1-2, with 7 bases matching TRBD1. Per the germline V gene, CDR1 is SGHTA and CDR2 is FQGTGA. CDR3 length: 15 residues. V lost 2 bases and J lost 6; bases outside the gene matches: 9. CDR3 DNA sequence: TGTGCCAGCAGCTTAGGTCCTAAGGGGGCAGATGGCTACACCTTC. Translation: CASSLGPKGADGYTF.

This clone was seen only once. This rearrangement joins TRBV7-8 to TRBJ2-4; possibly TRBD1 or TRBD2 for D (5 bases each). The CDR3 length is 13 residues. Trimming shortened V by 5 bases and J by 5 bases, and 10 bases separated the two germline ends. Germline assignment: CDR1 SGHVS and CDR2 FQNEAQ. CDR3 loop: CASSPGPQNIQYF. Written as DNA, the CDR3 is TGTGCCAGCAGCCCGGGACCGCAAAACATTCAGTACTTC.

The chain has TRBV18 and TRBJ2-1; 8 bases match TRBD1. Losses at the gene ends were 6 bases for V and 2 bases for J; bases not matched to a gene: 6. The CDR3 runs to 15 residues. The germline gives CDR1 KGHSH, CDR2 LQKENI. CDR3: CASSRGQGPYNEQFF. For the CDR3, the DNA is TGTGCCAGCTCCCGCGGACAGGGCCCCTACAATGAGCAGTTCTTC.

The V gene is TRBV5-4, the J gene TRBJ2-7; 7 nucleotides agree with TRBD1. The V gene's germline CDR1 is SGHNT and CDR2 YYREEE (reference sequence). The ends lost 6 bases at V and 2 bases at J; junction bases unmatched: 5. The CDR3 runs 13 residues. The CDR3 sequence is CASNFQGAYEQYF. The CDR3 DNA reads TGTGCCAGCAACTTCCAGGGGGCCTACGAGCAGTACTTC.

This chain connects TRBV4-3 to TRBJ1-5; possibly TRBD1 for D (5 bases). Looked up from germline, CDR1 is LGHNA and CDR2 is YSLEER. V gave up 3 bases and J gave up 2 bases, with 14 bases separating them. The CDR3 is 16 amino acids. CDR3 amino acids: CASSQEIWGGNQPQHF. The CDR3 DNA is TGCGCCAGCAGCCAGGAGATATGGGGGGGCAATCAGCCCCAGCATTTT.

V is TRBV30 and J is TRBJ2-4; D is unresolved. Germline V gene data show CDR1 as GTSNPN and CDR2 as SVGIG (reference sequence). Trimming removed 3 bases at V and 0 bases at J, with 6 bases between. The CDR3 contains 13 residues. CDR3 sequence reads: CAWRVVAKNIQYF. Here the CDR3 DNA reads TGTGCCTGGAGAGTCGTAGCCAAAAACATTCAGTACTTC. Based on the CDR3 plus reference TRBV30 and TRBJ2-4, the full variable domain is SQTIHQWPATLVQPVGSPLSLECTVEGTSNPNLYWYRQAAGRGLQLLFYSVGIGQISSEVPQNLSASRPQDRQFILSSKKLLLSDSGFYLCAWRVVAKNIQYFGAGTRLSVL.

The rearrangement uses TRBV9 and TRBJ2-6, with 7 bases matching TRBD2. The CDR3 totals 18 residues. V dropped 4 bases and J dropped 0; count of bases not matched to a gene: 10. Germline V gene lookup returns CDR1 SGDLS and CDR2 YYNGEE. In DNA form, the CDR3 reads TGTGCCAGCAGCCCCCGGGTAGCGGGTTACTCTGGGGCCAACGTCCTGACTTTC. This translates into CASSPRVAGYSGANVLTF. Supplemented by reference TRBV9 and TRBJ2-6, the full variable domain reads DSGVTQTPKHLITATGQRVTLRCSPRSGDLSVYWYQQSLDQGLQFLIQYYNGEERAKGNILERFSAQQFPDLHSELNLSSLELGDSALYFCASSPRVAGYSGANVLTFGAGSRLTVL.

The rearrangement links TRBV5-6 to TRBJ1-2, with D possibly TRBD1 on 5 matching bases. V dropped 1 base and J dropped 8 bases, with 9 bases sitting between them. The CDR3 contains 12 residues. Germline values: CDR1 SGHDT, CDR2 YYEEEE. CDR3 sequence reads: CASSLPRVGYTF. The DNA for the CDR3 is TGTGCCAGCAGCTTGCCCAGGGTCGGCTACACCTTC.

The chain employs TRBV28 and TRBJ2-5; D is perhaps TRBD1 (5 bases). The germline CDR1 and CDR2 sequences are MDHEN and SYDVKM. This CDR3 spans 13 amino acids. The V end lost 7 bases, the J end lost 7 bases, and 16 bases lay between the germline ends. The CDR3 is CASTQTVGGTQYF. CDR3 bases: TGTGCCAGCACCCAGACAGTCGGTGGGACCCAGTACTTC.

The chain combines TRBV7-2 with TRBJ2-1; D perhaps matches TRBD2 (6 bases). Germline V CDR1 and CDR2: SGHTA, FQGNSA. The CDR3 runs 17 residues. V was clipped by 5 bases and J by 2 bases, with 19 bases between them. CDR3 region: CASSASRGGTAYNEQFF. The CDR3 DNA sequence: TGTGCCAGCAGCGCCTCACGTGGGGGGACCGCCTACAATGAGCAGTTCTTC.

The chain joins TRBV19 to TRBJ1-2, with 10 nucleotides matching TRBD1. CDR3 length: 18 residues. V shed 5 bases and J 6 bases; nucleotides not matched to a gene: 18. Looked up from germline, CDR1 is LNHDA and CDR2 is SQIVND (reference sequence). The CDR3 DNA sequence: TGTGCCAGTAGTTCTCCCGGGACAGGGGTATCACCAGGGAATGGCTACACCTTC. It specifies CASSSPGTGVSPGNGYTF.

The chain combines TRBV19 with TRBJ1-2; D is uncertain. Trimming took off 9 bases at V and 3 bases at J, with 11 bases between the two ends. The CDR3 is made up of 12 amino acids. The germline CDR1 and CDR2 sequences are LNHDA and SQIVND (reference sequence). In DNA, the CDR3 is TGTGCCAGCACCGACCCCTACTATGGCTACACCTTC. It codes for CASTDPYYGYTF. Based on the CDR3 plus reference TRBV19 and TRBJ1-2, the full variable domain is DGGITQSPKYLFRKEGQNVTLSCEQNLNHDAMYWYRQDPGQGLRLIYYSQIVNDFQKGDIAEGYSVSREKKESFPLTVTSAQKNPTAFYLCASTDPYYGYTFGSGTRLTVV.

V usage is TRBV6-5 and J usage is TRBJ1-2; TRBD1 matches at 7 bases. This CDR3 has 14 residues. Germline-derived CDR1 and CDR2 are MNHEY and SVGAGI. The V segment lost 4 bases and the J segment 2 bases; nucleotides outside the gene matches: 4. The CDR3 is CASSFRDRNYGYTF. The CDR3 region has the DNA TGTGCCAGCAGTTTCCGGGACAGAAACTATGGCTACACCTTC.

This clone was counted only a few times. The CDR3 sequence: CASSLEGLSSYNEQFF. DNA of the CDR3: TGTGCCAGCAGTTTAGAGGGACTATCCTCCTACAATGAGCAGTTCTTC. The rearrangement links TRBV27 to TRBJ2-1; 7 bases agree with TRBD2. Trimming removed 2 bases from V and 0 bases from J; junction bases left unmatched: 4. Germline V gene data show CDR1 as MNHEY and CDR2 as SMNVEV (reference sequence). The CDR3 loop spans 16 amino acids.